The rows below give T cell receptor beta chains drawn from one sample of a study of chemoradiotherapy in HPV16-positive cancers. TCRdb's table, derived via immunoSEQ multiplex PCR, lists solely in-frame clones and lacks some. The table lists 5,000 to 6,500 clones, 70% to 90% of them singletons. Sequenced here: blood, sampled from a patient who underwent chemoradiotherapy. The receptors were gathered from a human donor with HPV-associated anogenital cancer. Each CDR3 is given with its conserved first and last residue. The D gene is left open where the match is weak. Clone size is not always given. Where it is, it says once, few, many or a class for expanded clones.

j_gene | abundance | d_gene | v_gene | CDR3aa
TRBJ2-7 | - | TRBD2 | TRBV7-8 | CASSSPGLAGGFYEQYF
TRBJ1-2 | - | TRBD1 | TRBV13 | CASSSNLWDRGNYGYTF
TRBJ2-7 | - | - | TRBV7-9 | CASSFFPYEQYF
TRBJ2-1 | - | TRBD1 | TRBV10-1 | CASSPGQGPVYNEQFF
TRBJ2-2 | - | - | TRBV5-1 | CASSFLAGTNTGELFF
TRBJ2-1 | - | TRBD2 | TRBV5-4 | CASSPGLASSYNEQFF
TRBJ2-7 | - | - | TRBV28 | CASSPPRDGYEQYF
TRBJ2-2 | - | TRBD2 | TRBV5-6 | CASSLAGGNTGELFF
TRBJ2-5 | - | - | TRBV6-6 | CASSYSLEETQYF
TRBJ2-1 | - | - | TRBV6-1 | CASSEDNSYNEQFF
TRBJ2-3 | - | - | TRBV30 | CAWSVRSTDTQYF
TRBJ1-5 | few | - | TRBV4-2 | CASSQENGQPQHF
TRBJ2-6 | few | - | TRBV12-5 | CASGLGDDSSGANVLTF
TRBJ2-3 | large | - | TRBV27 | CASSTLAGGGLDTQYF
TRBJ2-1 | - | TRBD2 | TRBV28 | CASSLGASGVDEQFF
TRBJ2-7 | - | - | TRBV27 | CASSFGYEQYF
TRBJ2-1 | - | - | TRBV11-3 | CASSQNNEQFF
TRBJ2-7 | - | - | TRBV27 | CASSFHRASYEQYF
TRBJ2-3 | - | TRBD2 | TRBV4-2 | CASSQEGTSGGAVDTQYF
TRBJ1-2 | once | - | TRBV27 | CASSPQTGTGRYGYTF
TRBJ2-7 | - | TRBD1 | TRBV6-5 | CASSIGQAYEQYF
TRBJ2-5 | - | - | TRBV5-4 | CASSLDGKGETQYF
TRBJ1-2 | - | - | TRBV14 | CASSYRDGGWGYTF
TRBJ2-5 | - | TRBD2 | TRBV5-1 | CASSLIAGEETQYF
TRBJ1-6 | - | - | TRBV5-5 | CASSLGGTDNSPLHF
TRBJ2-5 | - | - | TRBV10-2 | CASSPPGGTQYF
TRBJ2-1 | - | TRBD1 | TRBV7-2 | CASSSVWDRGFGNEQFF
TRBJ2-7 | - | TRBD2 | TRBV7-9 | CASSLVAGDYEQYF
TRBJ2-1 | - | - | TRBV5-4 | CASSLAGQQYNEQFF
TRBJ1-5 | - | - | TRBV10-1 | CASSESGPNQPQHF
TRBJ2-7 | once | - | TRBV19 | CASRGPIGGRAYEQYF
TRBJ2-2 | - | - | TRBV5-1 | CASSLLATLNTGELFF
TRBJ1-5 | - | TRBD1 | TRBV6-1 | CASSVGTGSNQPQHF
TRBJ1-2 | - | TRBD1 | TRBV27 | CASSLTGVNYGYTF
TRBJ2-3 | - | - | TRBV15 | CATRATRGTDTQYF
TRBJ2-1 | - | TRBD2 | TRBV4-2 | CASSQDPTSGSNEQFF
TRBJ2-1 | - | TRBD1 | TRBV7-9 | CASSLGWGTGVYEQFF
TRBJ2-7 | - | TRBD1 | TRBV9 | CASSVGGLGQGGYEQYF
TRBJ1-2 | - | - | TRBV2 | CASSPLGGYTF
TRBJ2-7 | once | TRBD1 | TRBV7-2 | CASSSQGTGIEQYF
TRBJ1-4 | few | - | TRBV27 | CASSASGGTYEKLFF
TRBJ1-2 | - | - | TRBV7-6 | CASSPSRDRKTYGYTF
TRBJ2-3 | once | TRBD2 | TRBV5-1 | CASSLAAVAGGDTQYF
TRBJ1-1 | - | TRBD1 | TRBV7-9 | CASSRLGQGPNAEAFF
TRBJ2-1 | - | - | TRBV6-4 | CASSVESGGSYNEQFF
TRBJ1-1 | - | TRBD1 | TRBV18 | CASSPDRQGQTEAFF
TRBJ1-5 | - | - | TRBV6-5 | CASSPGAGNQPQHF
TRBJ1-1 | - | - | TRBV5-6 | CASSFGQRNTEAFF
TRBJ1-2 | - | - | TRBV27 | CASSFSGQGFSGYTF
TRBJ2-7 | - | TRBD1 | TRBV11-1 | CASSPATHDRAEQYF
TRBJ1-1 | - | TRBD1 | TRBV5-1 | CASSDRGRINTEAFF
TRBJ2-1 | - | TRBD2 | TRBV5-6 | CASTPVSGGAHEQFF
TRBJ2-7 | - | - | TRBV27 | CASSLFPQGHEQYF
TRBJ2-7 | - | - | TRBV15 | CATSLPGRTNYEQYF
TRBJ2-4 | - | TRBD2 | TRBV11-2 | CASRTLLAVSSQNIQYF
TRBJ2-1 | - | TRBD2 | TRBV5-1 | CASRPTSGGAGEQFF